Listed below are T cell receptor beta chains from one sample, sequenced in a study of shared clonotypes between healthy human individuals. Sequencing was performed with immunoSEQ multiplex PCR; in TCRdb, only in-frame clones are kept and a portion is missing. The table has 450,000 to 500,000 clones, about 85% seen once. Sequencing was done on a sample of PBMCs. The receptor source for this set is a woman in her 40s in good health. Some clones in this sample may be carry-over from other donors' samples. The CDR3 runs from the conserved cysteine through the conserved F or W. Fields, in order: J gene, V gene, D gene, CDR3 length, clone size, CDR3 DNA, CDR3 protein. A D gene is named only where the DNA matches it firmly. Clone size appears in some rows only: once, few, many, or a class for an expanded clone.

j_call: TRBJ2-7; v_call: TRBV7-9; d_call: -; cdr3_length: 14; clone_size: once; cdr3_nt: TGTGCCAGCAGCTTACCCGGGATCCCCTACGAGCAGTACTTC; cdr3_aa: CASSLPGIPYEQYF
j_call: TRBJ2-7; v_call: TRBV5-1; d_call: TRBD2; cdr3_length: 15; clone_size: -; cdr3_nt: TGCGCCAGCAGCTTGGCAGGAGGAATCGGGAGGGAGCAGTACTTC; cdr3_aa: CASSLAGGIGREQYF
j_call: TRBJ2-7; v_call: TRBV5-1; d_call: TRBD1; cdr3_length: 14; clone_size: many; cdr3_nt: TGCGCCAGCAGCTTGACAGGGGGGCTGGACGAGCAGTACTTC; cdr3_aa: CASSLTGGLDEQYF
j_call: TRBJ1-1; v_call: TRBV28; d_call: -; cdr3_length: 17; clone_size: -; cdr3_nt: TGTGCCAGCAGTCCCTCGGGGCAGGGTTTGATGAACACTGAAGCTTTCTTT; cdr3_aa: CASSPSGQGLMNTEAFF
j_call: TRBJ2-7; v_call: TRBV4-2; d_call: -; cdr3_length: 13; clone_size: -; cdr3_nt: TGTGCCAGCAGCCAAGAACTGGGGGCAGAGCAGTACTTC; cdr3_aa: CASSQELGAEQYF
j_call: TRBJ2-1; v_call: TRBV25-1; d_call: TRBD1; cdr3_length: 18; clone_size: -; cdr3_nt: TGTGCCAGCAGTGATTGGGCCAGGGGGCGAGTCGGGGTCAGTGAGCAGTTCTTC; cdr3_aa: CASSDWARGRVGVSEQFF
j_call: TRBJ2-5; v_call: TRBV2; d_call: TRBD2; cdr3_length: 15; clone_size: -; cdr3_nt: TGTGCCAGCAGTGAGACGGGACTACATCAAGAGACCCAGTACTTC; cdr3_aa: CASSETGLHQETQYF
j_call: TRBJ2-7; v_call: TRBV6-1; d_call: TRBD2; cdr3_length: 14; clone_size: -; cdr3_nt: TGTGCCACCTCAGCGGGGGAGAGCTCCTACGAGCAGTACTTC; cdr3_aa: CATSAGESSYEQYF
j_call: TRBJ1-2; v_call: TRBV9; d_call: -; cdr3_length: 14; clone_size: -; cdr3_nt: TGTGCCAGCAGCGTAGGATCCGTACACTATGGCTACACCTTC; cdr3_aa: CASSVGSVHYGYTF
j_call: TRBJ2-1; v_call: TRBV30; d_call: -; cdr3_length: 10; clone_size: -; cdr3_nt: TGTGCCGCAGAATTTGATGAGCAGTTCTTC; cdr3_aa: CAAEFDEQFF
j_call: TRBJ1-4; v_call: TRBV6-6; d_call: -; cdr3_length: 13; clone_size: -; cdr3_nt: TGTGCCAGCAGTTACTTTAGGGGTGAGAAACTGTTTTTT; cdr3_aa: CASSYFRGEKLFF
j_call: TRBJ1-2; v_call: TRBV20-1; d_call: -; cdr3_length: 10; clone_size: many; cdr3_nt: TGCAGTGCCCAGTGGGGGGGCTACACCTTC; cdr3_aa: CSAQWGGYTF
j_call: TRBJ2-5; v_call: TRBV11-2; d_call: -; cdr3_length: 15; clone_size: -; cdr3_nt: TGTGCCAGCAGCCCACCCCCGACAGACCAAGAGACCCAGTACTTC; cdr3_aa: CASSPPPTDQETQYF
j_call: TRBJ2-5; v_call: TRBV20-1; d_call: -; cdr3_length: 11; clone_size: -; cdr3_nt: TGCAGTGCCCAACATCAAGAGACCCAGTACTTC; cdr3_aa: CSAQHQETQYF
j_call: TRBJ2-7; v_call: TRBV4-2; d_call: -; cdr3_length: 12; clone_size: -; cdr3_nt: TGTGCCAGCAGCCAAGGGCCCTACGAGCAGTACTTC; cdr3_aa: CASSQGPYEQYF
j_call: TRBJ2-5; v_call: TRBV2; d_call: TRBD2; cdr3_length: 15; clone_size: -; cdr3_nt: TGTGCCAGCAGGGAGACTAGCGGTTACCAAGAGACCCAGTACTTC; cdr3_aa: CASRETSGYQETQYF
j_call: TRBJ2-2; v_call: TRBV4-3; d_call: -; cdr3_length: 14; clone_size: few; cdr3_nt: TGCGCCAGCAGCCAAGATATGGGCACCGGGGAGCTGTTTTTT; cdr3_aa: CASSQDMGTGELFF
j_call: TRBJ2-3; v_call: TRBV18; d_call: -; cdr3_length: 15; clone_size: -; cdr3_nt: TGTGCCAGCTCGCCTCAGGGGGGACGCACAGATACGCAGTATTTT; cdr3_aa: CASSPQGGRTDTQYF
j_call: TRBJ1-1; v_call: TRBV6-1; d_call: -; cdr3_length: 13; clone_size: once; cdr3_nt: TGTGCCAGCAGTGAAGCGCCGGGGGCGTTTGCTTTCTTT; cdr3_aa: CASSEAPGAFAFF
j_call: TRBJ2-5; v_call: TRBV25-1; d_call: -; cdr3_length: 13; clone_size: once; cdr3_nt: TGTGCCAGCAGTGAGACCGTGGAGGAGACCCAGTACTTC; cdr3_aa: CASSETVEETQYF
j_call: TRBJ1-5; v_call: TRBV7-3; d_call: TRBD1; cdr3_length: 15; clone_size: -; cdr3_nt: TGTGCCAGCAGCTTAAGTGGGGACAGGGCTCAGCCCCAGCATTTT; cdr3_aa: CASSLSGDRAQPQHF
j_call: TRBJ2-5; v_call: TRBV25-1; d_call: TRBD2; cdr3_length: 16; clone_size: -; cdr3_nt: TGTGCCAGCAGTGATCGGTCAGGGAGGGGTCAAGAGACCCAGTACTTC; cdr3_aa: CASSDRSGRGQETQYF
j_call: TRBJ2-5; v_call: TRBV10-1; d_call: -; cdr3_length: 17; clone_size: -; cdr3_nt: TGCGCCAGCAGTGAGCACCCTATTTCTAGCCTAGGGGAGACCCAGTACTTC; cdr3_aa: CASSEHPISSLGETQYF
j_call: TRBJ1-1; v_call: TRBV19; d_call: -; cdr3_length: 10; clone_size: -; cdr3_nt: TGTGCCAGTACCAGCACTGAAGCTTTCTTT; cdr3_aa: CASTSTEAFF
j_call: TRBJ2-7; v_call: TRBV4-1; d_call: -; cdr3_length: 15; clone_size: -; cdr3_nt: TGCGCCAGCAGCCAGGCGGCACTGGGGGCTGACGAGCAGTACTTC; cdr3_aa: CASSQAALGADEQYF
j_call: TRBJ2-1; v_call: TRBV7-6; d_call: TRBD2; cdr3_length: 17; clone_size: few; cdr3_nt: TGTGCCAGCAGCTCAGAGCCCGGGACTAGCGGGAGGGCTGAGCAGTTCTTC; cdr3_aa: CASSSEPGTSGRAEQFF
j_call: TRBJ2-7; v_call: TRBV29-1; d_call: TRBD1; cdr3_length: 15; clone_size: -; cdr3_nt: TGCAGCGTTAGCACGGACAGGGGCCACTCCTACGAGCAGTACTTC; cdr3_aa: CSVSTDRGHSYEQYF
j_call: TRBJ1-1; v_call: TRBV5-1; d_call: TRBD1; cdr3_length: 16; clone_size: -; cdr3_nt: TGCGCCAGCAGCTTGGGAGCAGGGGGGCCGAACACTGAAGCTTTCTTT; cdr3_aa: CASSLGAGGPNTEAFF
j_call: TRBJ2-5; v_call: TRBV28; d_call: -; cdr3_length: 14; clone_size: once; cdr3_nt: TGTGCCAGCAGTTCACCCTTGGTGGGAGAGACCCAGTACTTC; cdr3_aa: CASSSPLVGETQYF
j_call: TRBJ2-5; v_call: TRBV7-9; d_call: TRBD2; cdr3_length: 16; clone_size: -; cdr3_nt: TGTGCCAGCAGCTTAGCAAGAGCGGGAGGGAGGGAGACCCAGTACTTC; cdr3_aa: CASSLARAGGRETQYF
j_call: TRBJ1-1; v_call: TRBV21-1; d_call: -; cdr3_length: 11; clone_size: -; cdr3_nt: TGTGCCAGCACCTTCGGGACTGAAGCTTTCTTT; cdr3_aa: CASTFGTEAFF
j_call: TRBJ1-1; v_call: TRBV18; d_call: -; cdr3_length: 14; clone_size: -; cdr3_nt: TGTGCCAGCTCACCAGAGGCAGCTGGCCCTGAAGCTTTCTTT; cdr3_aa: CASSPEAAGPEAFF
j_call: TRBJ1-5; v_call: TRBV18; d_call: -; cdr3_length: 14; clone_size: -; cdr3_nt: TGTGCCAGCTCAGAACAGGGATCCAATCAGCCCCAGCATTTT; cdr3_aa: CASSEQGSNQPQHF
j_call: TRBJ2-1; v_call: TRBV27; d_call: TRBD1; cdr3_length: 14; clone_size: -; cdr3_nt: TGTGCCACCCACCGGGACAGGTCCAACAATGAGCAGTTCTTC; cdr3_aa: CATHRDRSNNEQFF
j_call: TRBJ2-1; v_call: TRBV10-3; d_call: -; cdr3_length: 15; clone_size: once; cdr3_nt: TGTGCCATCAGTGGGAGAACTCTACTGTACAATGAGCAGTTCTTC; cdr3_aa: CAISGRTLLYNEQFF
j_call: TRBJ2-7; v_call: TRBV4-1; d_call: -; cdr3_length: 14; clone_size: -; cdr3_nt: TGCGCCAGCAGCCAAGGGATGTTTTCCTACGAGCAGTACTTC; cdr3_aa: CASSQGMFSYEQYF
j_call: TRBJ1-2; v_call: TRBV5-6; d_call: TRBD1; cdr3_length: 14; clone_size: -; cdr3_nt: TGTGCCAGCAGTCCCGGGACAGGGGTTTATGGCTACACCTTC; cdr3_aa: CASSPGTGVYGYTF
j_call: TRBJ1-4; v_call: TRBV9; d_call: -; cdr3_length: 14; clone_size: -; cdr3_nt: TGTGCCAGCAGCGTAGTTGCAACTAATGAAAAACTGTTTTTT; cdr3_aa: CASSVVATNEKLFF
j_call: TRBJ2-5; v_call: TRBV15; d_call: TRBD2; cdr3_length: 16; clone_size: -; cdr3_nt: TGTGCCACCTGGGGGGGTCGGTGGACTTCTCAAGAGACCCAGTACTTC; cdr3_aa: CATWGGRWTSQETQYF
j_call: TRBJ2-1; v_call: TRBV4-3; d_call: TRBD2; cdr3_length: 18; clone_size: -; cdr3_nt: TGCGCCAGCAGCCCCGGGACTAGCGGGAGCGGGACTAGCAATGAGCAGTTCTTC; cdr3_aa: CASSPGTSGSGTSNEQFF
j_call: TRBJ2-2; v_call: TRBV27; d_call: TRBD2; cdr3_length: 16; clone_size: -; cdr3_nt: TGTGCCAGCAGTCCCCCTAGCGGGAGGGCTGGCGGGGAGCTGTTTTTT; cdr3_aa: CASSPPSGRAGGELFF
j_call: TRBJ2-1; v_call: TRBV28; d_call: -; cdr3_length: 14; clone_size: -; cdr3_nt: TGTGCCAGCAGTTTATTTCGGGGAACCAATGAGCAGTTCTTC; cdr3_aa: CASSLFRGTNEQFF
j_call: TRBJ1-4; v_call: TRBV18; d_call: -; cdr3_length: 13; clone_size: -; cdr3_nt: TGTGCCAGCTCACCAGGGGGCAGTGAAAAACTGTTTTTT; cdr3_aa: CASSPGGSEKLFF
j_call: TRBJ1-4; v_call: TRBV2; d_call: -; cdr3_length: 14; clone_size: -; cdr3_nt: TGTGCCAGCAGTAGGACAACAACTAATGAAAAACTGTTTTTT; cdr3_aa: CASSRTTTNEKLFF
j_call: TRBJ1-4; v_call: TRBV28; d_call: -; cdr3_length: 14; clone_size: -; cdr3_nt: TGTGCCAGCAGTTTCATGGACACCTCCATGGAACTGTTTTTT; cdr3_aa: CASSFMDTSMELFF
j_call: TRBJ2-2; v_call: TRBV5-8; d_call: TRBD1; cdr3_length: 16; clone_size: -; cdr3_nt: TGTGCCAGCCTTGGGACAGCCGACCCCTCTACCGGGGAGCTGTTTTTT; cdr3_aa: CASLGTADPSTGELFF
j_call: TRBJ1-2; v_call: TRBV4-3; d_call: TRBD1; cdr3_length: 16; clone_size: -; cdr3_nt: TGCGCCAGCAGCCAAGATATGGGACAGGAAAACTATGGCTACACCTTC; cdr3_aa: CASSQDMGQENYGYTF
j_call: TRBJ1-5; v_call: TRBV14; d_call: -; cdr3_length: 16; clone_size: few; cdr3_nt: TGTGCCAGCAGCCAAGACGATTGGGAATCCAATCAGCCCCAGCATTTT; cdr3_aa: CASSQDDWESNQPQHF
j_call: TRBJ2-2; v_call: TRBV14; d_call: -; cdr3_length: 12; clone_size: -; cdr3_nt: TGTGCCAGCTGGGGGAGCGCCGGGGAGCTGTTTTTT; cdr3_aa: CASWGSAGELFF